Sequencing of this TCR beta chain was carried out in a study of blood T cell repertoires in COVID-19. Looking at the study overall: Donors in the United States, Italy and Spain gave samples during acute or convalescent COVID-19. The analysed material was cDNA or gDNA that came from T cells, B-cell-depleted T cells, or PBMCs.

In the original analysis: Quantification of nucleated cells was approximated via reference gene primer amplification. Using immunoSEQ multiplex PCR, the repertoire was profiled, and TCRdb retains in-frame clones only, with some absent. V and J calls and clone size are copied from that table; D and trimming were computed from the DNA. The profile covers about 210,000 clones, with over 70% appearing a single time and less than 3.5% taken by the ten largest. This clone was found once. Germline values: CDR1 SGHVS, CDR2 FNYEAQ. The CDR3 consists of 15 residues. Trimming removed 2 bases from V and 2 bases from J; junction bases left unmatched: 3.

The origin of this receptor is a man between 45 and 60 years old with active or convalescent COVID-19. Sequencing was performed on peripheral blood. The gene calls are TRBV7-6 and TRBJ2-5; the match to TRBD2 covers 9 bases. As DNA, the CDR3 is TGTGCCAGCAGCTTATCAGCGGGGGGACAAGAGACCCAGTACTTC. Translation: CASSLSAGGQETQYF.